This T cell receptor (beta chain) comes out of a study of CD8+ T cells in alopecia areata (dated by TCRdb to 2016 to 2019). For context, the study as a whole: The treated patients took part in an open-label pilot trial in which moderate-to-severe alopecia areata was treated with oral tofacitinib at 5 to 10 mg twice daily. Tofacitinib was given for 6 to 18 months, followed by 6 months of follow-up off drug to assess delayed response and recurrence. In treated patients, disease severity was measured using the SALT score, which gives the percentage of scalp surface area affected. The study used high-throughput TCRbeta sequencing to examine T cell clonal expansion in alopecia areata, in both the C3H/HeJ mouse model and human patients. On the human side, TCRbeta sequencing was run on scalp tissue and on sorted CD4+ and CD8+ peripheral blood T cells from healthy controls and from alopecia areata patients with either patchy or totalis/universalis disease. Tofacitinib-treated patients had biopsies at baseline and at 4 and 24 weeks of treatment, with a later scalp biopsy in several patients. Scalp clonality was compared among normal scalp (n=4), patchy alopecia areata scalp (n=8), and alopecia totalis/universalis scalp (n=8). RNA was extracted with the PAXgene miRNA kit for fixed scalp, the miRNeasy kit for PBMCs, and the RNeasy kit for mouse skin. TCRbeta CDR3 regions were amplified by immunoSEQ multiplex PCR with 35 Vbeta forward and 13 Jbeta reverse primers. Results the study describes overall, beyond this receptor: Tofacitinib significantly decreased scalp clonality and the number of expanded CD8+ clones among the top 100 scalp clones. The treated cohort was small, with a single nonresponder, so links between baseline CD8+ expansion and response need larger studies. Compared with mice, TCR sequences shared between patients were less clear, possibly partly because of HLA diversity across the patient population. Higher clonality and more expanded CD8+ clones were observed in lesional scalp than in normal scalp, particularly in alopecia totalis/universalis, a finding suggestive of antigenic drive. Many expanded lesional clones were found to persist in scalp and blood during tofacitinib treatment, and relapse after treatment cessation may be partly explained by this persistence. Unlike mouse skin, which is dominated by gammadelta T cells, normal human skin has resident alphabeta T cells that are also sequenced, and this complicates analysis of the scalp TCR repertoire.

The library was made by the immunoSEQ multiplex PCR assay. RNA was extracted from all samples and reverse transcribed into cDNA as template for TCR sequencing. SuperScript III was used for first-strand cDNA synthesis, primed with a 2:1 mix of oligo-dT and random hexamers. Amplification bias was assessed with a synthetic immune receptor repertoire, and residual bias was removed computationally. In the authors' own workflow: Raw reads were preprocessed to remove errors, and CDR3 was defined according to IMGT conventions as the region from the conserved cysteine to phenylalanine. Clonality was computed as 1 minus the Shannon entropy, with the entropy normalized by log2 of the number of productive unique TCRs. Whether each scalp clone was CD4 or CD8 was inferred by checking scalp TCRbeta sequences against the CD4 and CD8 repertoires from sorted blood. TCRdb obtained this table from immuneACCESS and retained in-frame rearrangements with V and J assigned. These tables miss some clones; where compared with another copy, unresolved V genes account for less than half of the shortfall, and the remainder is unexplained. That table is the source of V, J and clone size, and D and trimming were worked out from the DNA. The sample table lists 210,000 or so clones, 66% of them with a count of one. The leading ten clones occupy around 1.2% of the sample.

In the case of this clone: Its antigen is still unknown. No clone much larger than this one lies a single base away; base qualities are absent.

Per the publication, the treatment or condition label means: oral pan-JAK inhibitor, 5-10 mg twice daily. Lesional scalp punch biopsies and peripheral blood were collected from alopecia areata patients. PBMCs were isolated by density centrifugation and stained for CD3, CD4 and CD8, after which CD4+ and CD8+ T cells were sorted on a FACSAria. This receptor was taken from a human donor with alopecia areata. This material consisted of CD4+ T cells sorted from blood, taken at roughly week 45, from a patient treated with tofacitinib.

The CDR3 reads as follows: CATSRDHYEQYF. The DNA sequence is TGTGCCACCAGCAGGGACCACTACGAGCAGTACTTC. The rearranged chain carries TRBV15 and TRBJ2-7; no D gene is confidently identified. From its cysteine to its phenylalanine, the CDR3 spans 12 amino acids. This entry keeps only the CDR3 DNA: 36 bases, framed from base 1. According to the germline V gene (reference sequence), CDR1 reads LNHNV and CDR2 reads YYDKDF. At the junction V is shortened by 3 bases and J by 3 bases, with 6 bases in between.